This T cell receptor beta chain was recovered during a study of T cell changes during pregnancy in multiple sclerosis. Produced via immunoSEQ multiplex PCR; TCRdb's table is partial and in-frame only. Among roughly 56,000 clones listed, around 90% were seen once. This clone was detected a few times. Specimen: peripheral blood, collected in the first trimester of pregnancy. The sequence was collected from a female donor with multiple sclerosis, enrolled in a pregnancy study.

Here the CDR3 DNA reads TGTGCCAGCAGTTTACAGGGAACCTACTATGGCTACACCTTC. Translated: CASSLQGTYYGYTF. The chain links TRBV6-5 to TRBJ1-2; a possible D gene is TRBD1 (6 bases). The CDR3 totals 14 residues. Per germline, CDR1 MNHEY and CDR2 SVGAGI. The germline V and J ends were trimmed by 4 bases and 3 bases, with 12 bases remaining between them.